The sample holds many counts of the clone carrying this T cell receptor (beta chain). The antigen is unknown. This sample was included in a study of human T cells and chemical hapten exposure. Study details: The use of 2% DPC on roughly 2 cm by roughly 2 cm of upper inner arm skin constituted sensitization.

It was the library that attached unique molecular identifiers to individual cDNA molecules. TCRdb re-analysed the RACE reads in MiXCR, keeping a single row per CDR3 protein. The sample consists of 350,000 to 400,000 distinct CDR3 sequences, 4% to 6% of them appearing once. Whole-study results and caveats: Each of the donors had alopecia, so their immune responses may not resemble those of healthy people.

Specified time point: pre-sensitization, week 0. Stated treatment: therapeutic diphenylcyclopropenone sensitization with weekly scalp DPC. Patients had alopecia, were aged 18 to 70, and were not pregnant. The CDR3 has 16 amino acids. CDR1 is MGHRA and CDR2 is YSYEKL in the germline V gene. V was trimmed by 1 base and J by 4 bases, leaving 17 bases between them. The rearrangement joins TRBV4-1 to TRBJ2-7; D is undetermined. This sequence originates from a woman in her forties or fifties with alopecia areata. Some clones in this sample may be carry-over from other donors' samples. Sequencing was performed on whole blood, taken in connection with sensitization to the hapten diphenylcyclopropenone (DPC). CDR3 loop: CASSQVSRVNGYEQYF. In DNA, the CDR3 is TGCGCCAGCAGCCAAGTTAGTAGGGTAAACGGGTACGAGCAGTACTTC.